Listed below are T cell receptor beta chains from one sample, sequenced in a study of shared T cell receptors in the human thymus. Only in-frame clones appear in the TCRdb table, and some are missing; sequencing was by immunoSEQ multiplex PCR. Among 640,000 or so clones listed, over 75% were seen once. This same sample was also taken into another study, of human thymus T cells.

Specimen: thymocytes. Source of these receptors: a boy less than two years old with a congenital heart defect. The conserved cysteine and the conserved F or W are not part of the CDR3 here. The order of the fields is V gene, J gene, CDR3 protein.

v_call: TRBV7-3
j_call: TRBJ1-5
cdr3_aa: ASSFTGGQPQH

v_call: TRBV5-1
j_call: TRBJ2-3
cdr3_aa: ASSLAGGDTQY

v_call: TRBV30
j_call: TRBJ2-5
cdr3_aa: AWSVTGRGLETQY

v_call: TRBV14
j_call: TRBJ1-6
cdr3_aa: ASSDGTPYNSPLH

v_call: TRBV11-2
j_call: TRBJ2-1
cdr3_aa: ATKPGTSGSEQF

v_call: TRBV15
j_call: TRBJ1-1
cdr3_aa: ATSRDVGAEAF

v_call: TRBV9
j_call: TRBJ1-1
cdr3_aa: ASSAAGTGAHTEAF

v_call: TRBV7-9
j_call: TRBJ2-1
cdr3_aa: ASSYHQGIASRGGHEQF

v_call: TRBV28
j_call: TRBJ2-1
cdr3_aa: ASSFDGRGGNEQF

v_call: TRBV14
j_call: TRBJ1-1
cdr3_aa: ASSQESRPAGDMNTEAF

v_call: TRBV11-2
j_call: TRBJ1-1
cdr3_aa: ASSLQDTEAF

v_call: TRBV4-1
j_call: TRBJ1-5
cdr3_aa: ASSPDRPQGLGNQPQH

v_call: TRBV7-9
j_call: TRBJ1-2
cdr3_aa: ASSLPGTVPNYGYT

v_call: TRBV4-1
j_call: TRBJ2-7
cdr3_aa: ASSRTPGLAGVKDEQY

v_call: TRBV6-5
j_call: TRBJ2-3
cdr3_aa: ASSSYRGTDTQY

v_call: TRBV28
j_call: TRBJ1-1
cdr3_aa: ASSLFPGWFVNTEAF